The rows below give T cell receptor beta chains drawn from one sample of a study of siplizumab effects on memory and regulatory T cells. Measured with immunoSEQ multiplex PCR; TCRdb has only the in-frame clones, and not every one. The data contain 75,000 to 100,000 clones, 85% to 95% of them singletons. Specimen: non-Treg CD4+ T cells sorted from blood. The origin of the receptors is a human donor in good health. Both conserved end residues are part of each CDR3. Not every row has a clone size; where given, it reads once, few, many or a size class.

v_gene	abundance	CDR3aa
TRBV27	NA	CASSFLRTSDTEAFF
TRBV27	NA	CASTPLAAHNSPLHF
TRBV28	NA	CASSRDRGEKLFF
TRBV12-5	NA	CASGYSNYGYTF
TRBV30	NA	CAWSPHGTGAKQYF
TRBV28	NA	CASSAWESGDTQYF
TRBV2	NA	CASSKTRGRANEKLFF
TRBV5-1	NA	CASKGQVNLHEQYF
TRBV10-3	NA	CAISDRNQETQYF
TRBV7-9	NA	CASSQSYRGSTDTQYF
TRBV14	once	CASSQVLAGVGETQYF
TRBV4-1	NA	CASSQGAPGGGTKNIQYF